There are a few counts of the clone carrying this TCR beta chain. The V gene end was trimmed by 0 bases and the J gene end by 4 bases; junction bases not matched to a gene: 2. The CDR3 runs 15 residues. The germline V gene has CDR1 MNHNY and CDR2 SVGAGI (reference sequence). Full-length variable regions came from constant-region reverse primers plus semi-nested Nested Universal Primer A PCR. TCRdb processed the 5' RACE reads anew with MiXCR; each CDR3 protein has one entry. The sample has around 30,000 distinct CDR3 sequences; 20% to 30% are singletons. Naive CD4+ T cells were purified with Tregs depleted by CD25.

J is TRBJ2-2 and V is TRBV6-6; TRBD1 agrees at 7 bases. Sequenced input: naive CD4+ T cells sorted from a lymph node. Subset denoted: naive CD4+ T cells, CD4+CD45RA+CD25-. The TCR comes from a female donor with breast cancer. The CDR3 here is CASSYSRGRTGELFF. The CDR3 DNA follows: TGTGCCAGCAGTTACTCGAGGGGGCGCACCGGGGAGCTGTTTTTT.